This T cell receptor beta chain is from a study of CD8+ T cells in alopecia areata. Whole-study context: Twice a day, 5 to 10 mg of oral tofacitinib was administered to treated patients.

This CDR3 comprises 13 residues. J was trimmed by 8 bases and V by 10 bases; bases with no gene match: 10. Germline V gene lookup returns CDR1 MNHEY and CDR2 SVGAGI. Extracted RNA was reverse transcribed, and the resulting cDNA served as sequencing template. Sequenced by immunoSEQ multiplex PCR; TCRdb stores in-frame clones only, minus some. The data contain about 150,000 clones, more than 45% of them seen just once; the ten biggest clones take up roughly a fifth. Here the sequenced sample was CD8+ T cells sorted from blood, taken at week 0. This chain connects TRBV6-5 to TRBJ1-2; 10 bases are a match to TRBD1. This clonotype was sampled from a human donor with alopecia areata. Written as DNA, the CDR3 is TGTGCCACCTTTTTAGGGACAGGGGTCGGCTACACCTTC. Amino acid sequence: CATFLGTGVGYTF.